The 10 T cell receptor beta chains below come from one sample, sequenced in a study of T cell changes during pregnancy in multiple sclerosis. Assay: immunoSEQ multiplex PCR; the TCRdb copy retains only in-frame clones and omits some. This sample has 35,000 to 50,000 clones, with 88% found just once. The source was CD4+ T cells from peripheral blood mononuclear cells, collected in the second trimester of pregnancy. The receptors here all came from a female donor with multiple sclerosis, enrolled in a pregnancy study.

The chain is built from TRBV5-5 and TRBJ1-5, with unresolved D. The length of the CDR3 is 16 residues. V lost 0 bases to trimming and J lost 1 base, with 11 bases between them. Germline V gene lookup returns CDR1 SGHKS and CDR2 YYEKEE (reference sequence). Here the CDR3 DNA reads TGTGCCAGCAGCTTGGATCCGGGATTGAGCAATCAGCCCCAGCATTTT. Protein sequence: CASSLDPGLSNQPQHF. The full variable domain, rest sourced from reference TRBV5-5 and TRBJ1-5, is DAGVTQSPTHLIKTRGQQVTLRCSPISGHKSVSWYQQVLGQGPQFIFQYYEKEERGRGNFPDRFSARQFPNYSSELNVNALLLGDSALYLCASSLDPGLSNQPQHFGDGTRLSIL.

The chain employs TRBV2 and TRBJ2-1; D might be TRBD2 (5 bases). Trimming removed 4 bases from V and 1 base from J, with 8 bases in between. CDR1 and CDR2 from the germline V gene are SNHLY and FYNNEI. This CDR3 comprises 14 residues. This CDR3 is CASSVGRSYNEQFF. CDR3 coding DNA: TGTGCCAGCAGTGTTGGGAGATCCTACAATGAGCAGTTCTTC.

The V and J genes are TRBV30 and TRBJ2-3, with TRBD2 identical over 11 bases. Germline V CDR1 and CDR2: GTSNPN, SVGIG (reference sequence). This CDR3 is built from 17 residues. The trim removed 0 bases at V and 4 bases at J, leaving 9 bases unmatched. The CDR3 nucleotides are TGTGCCTGGAGTGTACTTAGGACTAGCGGGTTCGCAGATACGCAGTATTTT. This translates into CAWSVLRTSGFADTQYF. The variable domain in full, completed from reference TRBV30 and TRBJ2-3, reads SQTIHQWPATLVQPVGSPLSLECTVEGTSNPNLYWYRQAAGRGLQLLFYSVGIGQISSEVPQNLSASRPQDRQFILSSKKLLLSDSGFYLCAWSVLRTSGFADTQYFGPGTRLTVL.

The CDR3 DNA reads TGTGCCAGCAGTACTAGCGGGAGGGCCTTTGGTGAGCAGTTCTTC. It is translated as CASSTSGRAFGEQFF. The V and J genes are TRBV28 and TRBJ2-1; 13 bases fit TRBD2. The V and J ends lost 5 bases and 9 bases, in that order; junction bases with no gene match: 7. Germline-derived CDR1 and CDR2 are MDHEN and SYDVKM. The CDR3 spans 15 residues.

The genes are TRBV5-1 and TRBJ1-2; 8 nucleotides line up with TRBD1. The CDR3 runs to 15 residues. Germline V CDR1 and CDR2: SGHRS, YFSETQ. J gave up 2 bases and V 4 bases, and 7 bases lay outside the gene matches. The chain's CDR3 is CASSKGQGQNYGYTF. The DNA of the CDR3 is TGCGCCAGCAGCAAAGGACAGGGACAGAACTATGGCTACACCTTC.

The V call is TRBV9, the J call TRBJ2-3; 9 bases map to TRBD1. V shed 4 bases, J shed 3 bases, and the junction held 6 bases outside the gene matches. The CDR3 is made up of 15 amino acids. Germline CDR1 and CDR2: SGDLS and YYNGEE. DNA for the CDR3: TGTGCCAGCAGCATAGGGACAGGGAGGACAGATACGCAGTATTTT. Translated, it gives CASSIGTGRTDTQYF.

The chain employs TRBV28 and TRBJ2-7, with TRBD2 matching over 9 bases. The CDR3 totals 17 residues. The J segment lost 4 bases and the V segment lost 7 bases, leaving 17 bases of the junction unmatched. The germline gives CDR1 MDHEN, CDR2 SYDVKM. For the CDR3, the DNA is TGTGCCAGCACCCCCCGGGGGCTTAGCGGGAGTACATACGAGCAGTACTTC. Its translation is CASTPRGLSGSTYEQYF. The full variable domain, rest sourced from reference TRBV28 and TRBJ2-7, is DVKVTQSSRYLVKRTGEKVFLECVQDMDHENMFWYRQDPGLGLRLIYFSYDVKMKEKGDIPEGYSVSREKKERFSLILESASTNQTSMYLCASTPRGLSGSTYEQYFGPGTRLTVT.

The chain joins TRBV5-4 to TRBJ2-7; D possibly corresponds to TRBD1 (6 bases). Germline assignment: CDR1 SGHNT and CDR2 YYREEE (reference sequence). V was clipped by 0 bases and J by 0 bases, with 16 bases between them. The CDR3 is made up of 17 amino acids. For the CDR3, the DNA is TGTGCCAGCAGCTTGGGGGCAGGGGCTACGATCTCCTACGAGCAGTACTTC. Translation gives CASSLGAGATISYEQYF. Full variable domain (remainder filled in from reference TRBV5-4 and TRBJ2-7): ETGVTQSPTHLIKTRGQQVTLRCSSQSGHNTVSWYQQALGQGPQFIFQYYREEENGRGNFPPRFSGLQFPNYSSELNVNALELDDSALYLCASSLGAGATISYEQYFGPGTRLTVT.

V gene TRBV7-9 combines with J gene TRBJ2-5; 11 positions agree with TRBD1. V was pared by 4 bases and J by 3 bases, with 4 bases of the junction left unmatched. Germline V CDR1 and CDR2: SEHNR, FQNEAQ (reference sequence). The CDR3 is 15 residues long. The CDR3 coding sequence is TGTGCCAGCAGCTCCTGGACAGGGGGCGAAGAGACCCAGTACTTC. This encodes CASSSWTGGEETQYF.

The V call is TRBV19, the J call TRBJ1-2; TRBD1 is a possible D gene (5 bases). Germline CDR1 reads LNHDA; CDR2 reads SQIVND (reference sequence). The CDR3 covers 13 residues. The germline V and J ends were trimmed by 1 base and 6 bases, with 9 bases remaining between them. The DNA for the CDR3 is TGTGCCAGTAGTATAGGGGGCGGTAATGGCTACACCTTC. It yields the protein CASSIGGGNGYTF.